At least ten counts were recorded for the clone carrying this T cell receptor (beta chain). Its antigen remains unidentified. This sample is drawn from a study of CD8 T cells in ankylosing spondylitis. Germline loops: CDR1 LGHDT, CDR2 YNNKEL (reference sequence). The V gene lost 2 bases and the J gene lost 5 bases, with 12 bases spanning the gap. The CDR3 has 14 residues. General study results and limits: Disease-associated clonotypes exhibited CD8+ identity and were relatively infrequent in peripheral blood. Both synovial fluid and blood in reactive arthritis had previously been reported to carry some motif variants. Reported data indicate significant enrichment of disease-linked clones within matched ankylosing spondylitis synovial fluid. Eight or nine highly homologous variants made up a TCR beta motif that seemed to typify ankylosing spondylitis blood.

Quantitative 5'-RACE with molecular barcodes produced the TCR beta libraries. A single record per CDR3 protein comes from TCRdb applying MiXCR to the 5' RACE reads. The sample has approximately 540,000 distinct CDR3 sequences, about an eighth seen once; the top ten hold 6.8%. Sequencing was done on a sample of blood, either unsorted or a sorted T cell fraction (not recorded which). This rearrangement joins TRBV3-1 to TRBJ2-5; no clear D. The source is a male donor with ankylosing spondylitis. The CDR3 here is CASSQKGSDETQYF. CDR3 DNA sequence: TGTGCCAGCAGCCAAAAAGGGTCAGACGAGACCCAGTACTTC.